The next 18 T cell receptor beta chains were all read from a single sample in a study of T cells in Graves' hyperthyroidism and ophthalmopathy. TCR beta CDR3 regions were amplified from RNA transcripts. HTBI primers were employed in a first-round RT-PCR of the TCR CDR3. One entry per CDR3 protein, called by TCRdb with MiXCR from the multiplex PCR reads. The top ten clones hold approximately 7.8% of a sample with around 280,000 distinct CDR3 sequences, about an eighth of them seen once. The sequenced sample consisted of blood. The source is a woman under 40 with Graves' hyperthyroidism that later progressed to Graves' ophthalmopathy.

This clonotype was counted ten times or more. The J gene is TRBJ2-1, the V gene TRBV20-1, with 8 nucleotides matching TRBD2. The trim removed 6 bases at V and 8 bases at J, leaving 9 bases unmatched. CDR1 DFQATT and CDR2 SNEGSKA come from the germline V gene (reference sequence). This CDR3 has 13 residues. CDR3 in DNA: TGCAGTGCCCATAGCGGGACCCACTATGAGCAGTTCTTC. Protein sequence: CSAHSGTHYEQFF.

This clonotype was counted at least ten times. The chain is built from TRBV3-1 and TRBJ1-2; tentative D call: TRBD1 (5 bases). This CDR3 is built from 16 residues. CDR1 is LGHDT and CDR2 is YNNKEL in the germline V gene (reference sequence). V was clipped by 1 base and J by 7 bases, with 19 bases between them. Here the CDR3 DNA reads TGTGCCAGCAGCCAAGTAGGGGACCCACTGGGCTTTGGCTACACCTTC. It is translated as CASSQVGDPLGFGYTF.

The chain links TRBV20-1 to TRBJ2-1, with D perhaps matching TRBD1 or TRBD2 (5 bases each). CDR1 DFQATT and CDR2 SNEGSKA come from the germline V gene (reference sequence). The CDR3 has 15 amino acids. The V and J ends lost 3 bases and 0 bases respectively, with 12 bases between them. CDR3 sequence (DNA): TGCAGTGCTAGGGGGGAAGGGAGCTCCTACAATGAGCAGTTCTTC. Amino acids: CSARGEGSSYNEQFF.

The chain links TRBV5-5 to TRBJ2-2; D might be TRBD1 (5 bases). V lost 6 bases, J lost 0 bases, and 12 bases lay in between. Germline V lookup: CDR1 SGHKS, CDR2 YYEKEE (reference sequence). The CDR3 length is 15 residues. The CDR3 loop is CASKLAGSNTGELFF. The CDR3 DNA reads TGTGCCAGCAAGCTTGCAGGGTCGAACACCGGGGAGCTGTTTTTT.

This clonotype was recorded many times. The CDR3 reads CASSPPRTGDTQYF. Here the CDR3 DNA reads TGCGCCAGCAGCCCTCCACGGACTGGAGATACGCAGTATTTT. V is TRBV5-1 and J is TRBJ2-3; possibly TRBD2 for D (5 bases). V was clipped by 4 bases and J by 5 bases, with 14 bases between them. The CDR3 consists of 14 residues. The germline CDR1 and CDR2 sequences are SGHRS and YFSETQ.

The table lists this clonotype with many counts. The chain joins TRBV28 to TRBJ2-7, with 7 bases identical to TRBD1. Germline CDR1 MDHEN, CDR2 SYDVKM. This CDR3 has 13 residues. V lost 8 bases and J lost 2; bases outside the gene matches: 6. The CDR3 here is CASLDRVAYEQYF. The CDR3 region has the DNA TGTGCCAGCCTCGACAGGGTCGCCTACGAGCAGTACTTC.

Regarding this clonotype: A much larger clone differs by one base, so this may be a read error. The chain carries TRBV7-2 and TRBJ2-6, with D possibly matching TRBD1 (5 bases). This CDR3 is built from 14 residues. CDR1 is SGHTA and CDR2 is FQGNSA in the germline V gene. CDR3 coding DNA: TGTGCCAGCAGCTTCGGCTCTGGGGCCAACGCCCTGACTTTC. This encodes CASSFGSGANALTF.

This clonotype was observed at least ten times. The rearrangement joins TRBV5-1 to TRBJ2-7; 8 nucleotides match TRBD1. The CDR3 is made up of 14 amino acids. Germline-derived CDR1 and CDR2 are SGHRS and YFSETQ. V was clipped by 0 bases and J by 3 bases; unmatched bases: 2. As DNA, the CDR3 is TGCGCCAGCAGCTTGGACAGGGGGAACTACGAGCAGTACTTC. It is translated as CASSLDRGNYEQYF.

This chain connects TRBV6-1 to TRBJ1-3; TRBD1 matches 7 bases. Per the germline V gene, CDR1 is MNHNS and CDR2 is SASEGT. CDR3 size: 16 residues. V gave up 6 bases and J gave up 2 bases; unmatched junction bases: 10. The chain's CDR3 is CASSETGTAPGNTIYF. The CDR3 DNA follows: TGTGCCAGCAGCGAAACAGGGACAGCTCCTGGAAACACCATATATTTT.

In the case of this clonotype: A much more abundant neighbour one base away suggests this may be a read error. This chain joins TRBV20-1 and TRBJ2-7; 11 nucleotides agree with TRBD2. Trimming cost V 2 bases and J 4 bases; bases outside gene matches: 7. This CDR3 has 15 residues. The germline CDR1 and CDR2 sequences are DFQATT and SNEGSKA (reference sequence). The CDR3 nucleotides read TGCAGTGCTAGATCTTCGACTAGCGGGATGTACGAGCAGTACTTC. This translates into CSARSSTSGMYEQYF.

The CDR3 bases are TGTGCCAGCAGTTTATATAGCGGCTCCGGGGAGCTGTTTTTT. It codes for CASSLYSGSGELFF. This chain joins TRBV27 and TRBJ2-2; D might be TRBD2 (6 bases). Germline V gene sequence: CDR1 MNHEY, CDR2 SMNVEV (reference sequence). CDR3 length equals 14 residues. Trimming removed 1 base at V and 6 bases at J, with 9 bases between.

Ten or more counts support this clonotype. The chain combines TRBV4-2 with TRBJ2-1, with unresolved D. The CDR3 sequence is 14 residues long. Trimming stripped 4 bases from V and 8 bases from J, with 15 bases between. Per the germline V gene, CDR1 is LGHNA and CDR2 is YNFKEQ. The CDR3 is CASSPAPDIDEQFF. Written as DNA, the CDR3 is TGTGCCAGCAGCCCGGCTCCCGATATAGATGAGCAGTTCTTC.

This clonotype showed up many times. The J gene is TRBJ1-1, the V gene TRBV5-1, with D perhaps matching TRBD1 (5 bases). CDR3 length: 16 residues. Trimming removed 1 base at V and 1 base at J, with 14 bases between. Germline loops: CDR1 SGHRS, CDR2 YFSETQ. CDR3 loop: CASSLMSGARNTEAFF. The CDR3 nucleotides read TGCGCCAGCAGCTTGATGTCTGGGGCCCGGAACACTGAAGCTTTCTTT.

This clonotype was counted many times. The rearrangement links TRBV27 to TRBJ1-1, with D possibly TRBD1 on 5 matching bases. V was shortened by 6 bases and J by 6 bases, with 14 bases between the two germline ends. The CDR3 runs 13 residues. The V gene's germline CDR1 is MNHEY and CDR2 SMNVEV (reference sequence). This chain's CDR3 is CASRGLANAEAFF. The CDR3 region has the DNA TGTGCCAGCAGGGGACTAGCCAACGCTGAAGCTTTCTTT.

This clonotype was detected a few times. This chain connects TRBV19 to TRBJ2-1, with D hard to call. V was pared by 7 bases and J by 3 bases, with 13 bases between. CDR1 is LNHDA, CDR2 SQIVND, per germline (reference sequence). The CDR3 runs to 14 residues. The CDR3 region has the DNA TGTGCCAGTAACCGGGCGCGCCACTACAATGAGCAGTTCTTC. Its translation is CASNRARHYNEQFF.

This clonotype was seen repeatedly, ten times or more. V gene TRBV7-9 combines with J gene TRBJ2-1; no clear D. Germline V gene lookup returns CDR1 SEHNR and CDR2 FQNEAQ (reference sequence). V lost 3 bases to trimming and J lost 4 bases, with 10 bases between them. This CDR3 is 14 amino acids long. CDR3 region: CASSFQGLYNEQFF. CDR3 sequence (DNA): TGTGCCAGCAGCTTCCAAGGGCTTTACAATGAGCAGTTCTTC.

This clonotype was detected ten times or more. V usage is TRBV27 and J usage is TRBJ2-5; D gene ambiguous. V lost 5 bases and J 3 bases, leaving 16 bases between the germline ends. The CDR3 length is 15 residues. Germline V lookup: CDR1 MNHEY, CDR2 SMNVEV (reference sequence). DNA for the CDR3: TGTGCCAGCAGTAGTCCTCTAGGCGGCAAAGAGACCCAGTACTTC. Amino acids: CASSSPLGGKETQYF.

This clonotype has only a few counts. The CDR3 spells CSVGGLSYEQYF. For the CDR3, the DNA is TGCAGCGTGGGAGGACTATCCTACGAGCAGTACTTC. The chain uses TRBV29-1 and TRBJ2-7; D may be TRBD2 (6 bases). The V gene's germline CDR1 is SQVTM and CDR2 ANQGSEA. Trimming removed 6 bases at V and 1 base at J, with 10 bases between. The CDR3 totals 12 residues.